This TCR beta chain was sequenced for a study of blood T cell repertoires in COVID-19. Across the whole study: Sites in the United States, Italy and Spain provided acute and convalescent COVID-19 samples. PBMCs, B-cell-depleted T cells, or T cells provided the cDNA or gDNA that made up the material.

Under the authors' procedure: Estimates of nucleated cell counts were drawn from the amplification of reference gene primers. The data were produced by immunoSEQ multiplex PCR, yet TCRdb's version contains in-frame clones alone and is incomplete. Clone size and V and J calls were adopted from that table, with D and trimming inferred from the DNA. This table holds about 120,000 clones, around 82% found once. There are a few counts of this clone. The CDR3 consists of 14 residues. Trimming took off 3 bases at V and 7 bases at J, with 13 bases between the two ends. The germline gives CDR1 SGHTA, CDR2 FQGNSA.

The source material was peripheral blood. This receptor was taken from a woman aged 60-70 years with acute or convalescent COVID-19. J is TRBJ1-5 and V is TRBV7-2, with D possibly TRBD1 on 5 matching bases. The CDR3 region has the DNA TGTGCCAGCAGCTTTTGGGGCTGGGGCCAGCCCCAGCATTTT. Protein product: CASSFWGWGQPQHF.